This T cell receptor (beta chain) is drawn from a study of T cell changes during pregnancy in multiple sclerosis. The ends lost 0 bases at V and 6 bases at J; junction bases unmatched: 7. Germline CDR1 LNHDA, CDR2 SQIVND (reference sequence). CDR3 length: 15 residues. Profiled with immunoSEQ multiplex PCR; TCRdb holds only in-frame clones, not every one. Of fewer than 65,000 clones detected, roughly 90% appear once; the ten largest clones hold 0.65% to 1%. The sequencing used peripheral blood, collected before pregnancy. The receptor was isolated from a female donor with multiple sclerosis, enrolled in a pregnancy study. The rearrangement joins TRBV19 to TRBJ2-7; 8 nucleotides align to TRBD1. The CDR3 loop reads CASSIDPTGAGEQYF. The CDR3 DNA reads TGTGCCAGTAGTATAGACCCGACAGGGGCCGGCGAGCAGTACTTC.